The next 23 T cell receptor beta chains were all read from a single sample in a study of T cell repertoires in aging, cancer and after chemotherapy (dated by TCRdb to the late 2010s). Instead of sorted cells or RNA, genomic DNA extracted from peripheral blood served as the source for amplifying TCR beta rearrangements. TCRdb records Illumina MiSeq as the sequencer. Rearranged TRB sequences spanning V, D and J segments were amplified by multiplex touch-down PCR using a mixed TRB-A/B primer pool. TCRdb itself trimmed the public reads at Q25 with fastp, ran MiXCR and retained productive beta chains. Rows matching on CDR3 protein sequence are summarized as one entry with the most common DNA and genes. The sample records around 6,500 distinct CDR3 sequences, about 23% of which are singletons. The ten largest clones capture about 8.5% of the sample. The sequencing input was blood. These receptors all come from a human donor with a blood cancer.

This clonotype appeared a few times. The genes are TRBV5-1 and TRBJ2-2; 10 bases are shared with TRBD2. This CDR3 contains 15 residues. Looked up from germline, CDR1 is SGHRS and CDR2 is YFSETQ. Trimming at V came to 3 bases and at J to 4 bases, leaving 3 bases not matched to a gene. CDR3 DNA: TGCGCCAGCAGCTCCGGGACTAGCGCCACCGGGGAGCTGTTTTTT. This translates into CASSSGTSATGELFF.

In its sample, this clonotype is medium-sized. The chain has TRBV19 and TRBJ2-1; D is perhaps TRBD1 (6 bases). The V gene's germline CDR1 is LNHDA and CDR2 SQIVND (reference sequence). The CDR3 consists of 14 residues. V was trimmed by 1 base and J by 7 bases, leaving 11 bases between them. This CDR3 is CASSIVARGNEQFF. CDR3 sequence (DNA): TGTGCCAGTAGTATAGTGGCTAGGGGGAATGAGCAGTTCTTC.

This clonotype is labeled medium-sized (0.01 to 0.1%). The V gene is TRBV12-3 or TRBV12-4, the J gene TRBJ1-6, with D maybe TRBD1 (5 bases). V lost 3 bases, J lost 9 bases, and 12 bases lay in between. CDR3 length: 14 residues. The CDR3 loop reads CASSLRQNLSPLHF. Here the CDR3 DNA reads TGTGCCAGCAGTTTGCGACAGAACCTTTCACCCCTCCACTTT.

The chain combines TRBV5-1 with TRBJ2-1; possibly TRBD2 for D (5 bases). This CDR3 is 15 amino acids long. CDR1 and CDR2 from the germline V gene are SGHRS and YFSETQ. Trimming stripped 0 bases from V and 0 bases from J, with 7 bases between. CDR3 sequence reads: CASSLGLASYNEQFF. In DNA, the CDR3 is TGCGCCAGCAGCTTGGGCCTAGCCTCCTACAATGAGCAGTTCTTC.

Points on this clonotype: A much larger clone differs from this one at a single base, so this may be a read error. DNA for the CDR3: TGTGCCAGCAGCCCCCAAGGGGACACGTTCTACGAGCAGTTCTTC. This encodes CASSPQGDTFYEQFF. V is TRBV5-6 and J is TRBJ2-7; possibly TRBD1 for D (6 bases). Near its end, the DNA agrees better with TRBJ2-1, so the J call may be wrong. This CDR3 is built from 15 residues. Germline loops: CDR1 SGHDT, CDR2 YYEEEE.

The rearrangement uses TRBV13 and TRBJ1-1; D might be TRBD1 (6 bases). Trimming shortened V by 4 bases and J by 4 bases, and 10 bases separated the two germline ends. This CDR3 is built from 13 residues. CDR1 and CDR2 (germline): PRHDT, FYEKMQ (reference sequence). The CDR3 bases are TGTGCCAGCAGCTCCTACAGGGCCACTGAAGCTTTCTTT. Residues: CASSSYRATEAFF. Filled out from reference TRBV13 and TRBJ1-1, the complete variable domain reads AAGVIQSPRHLIKEKRETATLKCYPIPRHDTVYWYQQGPGQDPQFLISFYEKMQSDKGSIPDRFSAQQFSDYHSELNMSSLELGDSALYFCASSSYRATEAFFGQGTRLTVV.

This chain joins TRBV7-9 and TRBJ2-3; perhaps TRBD2 as D (5 bases). Germline lookup yields CDR1 SEHNR and CDR2 FQNEAQ (reference sequence). The CDR3 has 12 amino acids. Trimming cost V 4 bases and J 4 bases, with 6 bases left between them. The CDR3 DNA reads TGTGCCAGCAGCTCTAGCCCAGATACGCAGTATTTT. This codes for CASSSSPDTQYF.

To note about this clonotype: A junction end diverges from the germline sequence, so it may reflect a read error. The chain couples TRBV7-2 to TRBJ2-1; TRBD1 matches at 7 bases. The CDR3 contains 21 residues. CDR1 is SGHTA and CDR2 is FQGNSA in the germline V gene. This CDR3 reads CASSLGTGAYRTSSQFLEKFF. For the CDR3, the DNA is TGTGCCAGCAGCTTAGGCACAGGGGCGTATAGGACCTCGTCCCAGTTTCTTGAGAAGTTCTTC. The entire variable domain, with the rest obtained from reference TRBV7-2 and TRBJ2-1, is as follows: GAGVSQSPSNKVTEKGKDVELRCDPISGHTALYWYRQSLGQGLEFLIYFQGNSAPDKSGLPSDRFSAERTGGSVSTLTIQRTQQEDSAVYLCASSLGTGAYRTSSQFLEKFFGPGTRLTVL.

By proportion, this clonotype is medium-sized (0.01 to 0.1%). The genes are TRBV27 and TRBJ1-6, with 10 bases that match TRBD1. The CDR3 runs to 19 residues. J gave up 10 bases and V 0 bases, and 15 bases lay outside the gene matches. Germline lookup yields CDR1 MNHEY and CDR2 SMNVEV (reference sequence). DNA for the CDR3: TGTGCCAGCAGTTTATCGGGTCGGGACAGGGGAGACTTTTGGTCACCCCTCCACTTT. As protein: CASSLSGRDRGDFWSPLHF.

This clonotype ranks as medium-sized. The chain combines TRBV6-5 with TRBJ2-5; D tentatively reads TRBD1 or TRBD2 (5 bases each). V shed 0 bases and J shed 4 bases, with 15 bases lying between them. The CDR3 extends over 16 amino acids. Germline loops: CDR1 MNHEY, CDR2 SVGAGI. The CDR3 here is CASSYSRFGTPETQYF. CDR3 nucleotide sequence: TGTGCCAGCAGTTACTCTCGGTTCGGGACGCCAGAGACCCAGTACTTC.

By frequency in the sample, this clonotype is medium-sized. V is TRBV29-1 and J is TRBJ2-7, with a tentative D call TRBD1 (6 bases). The CDR3 contains 12 residues. Germline CDR1 reads SQVTM; CDR2 reads ANQGSEA. The CDR3 sequence is CSVYLTGGNFKV. The CDR3 nucleotides read TGCAGCGTCTATCTCACTGGGGGCAACTTTAAGGTC.

The table lists this clonotype with a few counts. The chain has TRBV6-5 and TRBJ1-5, with a possible D match to TRBD1 (5 bases). This CDR3 spans 16 amino acids. The germline V and J ends were trimmed by 5 bases and 0 bases, with 14 bases remaining between them. Germline CDR1 is MNHEY and CDR2 is SVGAGI. CDR3 coding DNA: TGTGCCAGCAGTCGGAGGGCAGGGTTTAGCAATCAGCCCCAGCATTTT. Encoded protein: CASSRRAGFSNQPQHF.

This clonotype is medium-sized by share. This chain joins TRBV6-1 and TRBJ2-3; TRBD1 matches 11 bases. CDR1 MNHNS and CDR2 SASEGT come from the germline V gene. V lost 4 bases, J lost 1 base, and 4 bases stayed unmatched. The CDR3 loop spans 16 amino acids. DNA for the CDR3: TGTGCCAGCAGTGGTGGACAGGGGGCGCGCACAGATACGCAGTATTTT. This sequence encodes CASSGGQGARTDTQYF.

The chain has TRBV7-2 and TRBJ2-1; TRBD2 matches at 7 bases. CDR1 is SGHTA and CDR2 is FQGNSA in the germline V gene. V lost 1 base and J lost 3; bases outside the gene matches: 3. This CDR3 has 15 residues. CDR3: CASSLGASGYNEQFF. The CDR3 DNA is TGTGCCAGCAGCTTAGGGGCTAGCGGCTACAATGAGCAGTTCTTC.

Worth noting for this clonotype: A read error may be the cause here, since a much bigger clone is one base away. V is TRBV27 and J is TRBJ2-1, with no clear D. The CDR3 is made up of 11 amino acids. Germline V lookup: CDR1 MNHEY, CDR2 SMNVEV (reference sequence). CDR3 sequence reads: CAGSFFNEQFF. The CDR3 coding sequence is TGTGCCGGCAGTTTTTTCAATGAGCAGTTCTTC.

In its sample, this clonotype was seen once. A read error is possible here, since a much larger clone lies one base away. The V call is TRBV6-5, the J call TRBJ1-1; unclear D gene. The length of the CDR3 is 15 residues. CDR1 and CDR2 (germline): MNHEY, SVGAGI. The CDR3 DNA is TGTGCCAGCAGTAGACGGCCTGAAGCCAGGACTGAAACTTTCTTT. Encoded protein: CASSRRPEARTETFF.

This rearrangement joins TRBV7-9 to TRBJ2-7; weak D call: TRBD2 (6 bases). Germline V gene lookup returns CDR1 SEHNR and CDR2 FQNEAQ (reference sequence). The V end lost 5 bases, the J end lost 2 bases, and 16 bases lay between the germline ends. This CDR3 region has 15 residues. Here the CDR3 reads CASSTHSGLAYEQYF. CDR3 bases: TGTGCCAGCAGCACTCATAGCGGCCTAGCCTACGAGCAGTACTTC.

This clonotype is medium-sized by share. V is TRBV15 and J is TRBJ1-2, with 7 bases that match TRBD1. Trimming at V came to 5 bases and at J to 2 bases, leaving 8 bases not matched to a gene. CDR3 size: 15 residues. The V gene's germline CDR1 is LNHNV and CDR2 YYDKDF (reference sequence). Here the CDR3 DNA reads TGTGCCACCAGCTACGAAGGGACAGCCAACTATGGCTACACCTTC. This codes for CATSYEGTANYGYTF. The whole variable domain, remainder taken from reference TRBV15 and TRBJ1-2, is DAMVIQNPRYQVTQFGKPVTLSCSQTLNHNVMYWYQQKSSQAPKLLFHYYDKDFNNEADTPDNFQSRRPNTSFCFLDIRSPGLGDTAMYLCATSYEGTANYGYTFGSGTRLTVV.

By share, this clonotype counts as medium-sized. The CDR3 reads CATSSRDRGTDTQYF. The CDR3 DNA reads as TGTGCCACCAGCTCGCGGGACAGGGGCACAGATACGCAGTATTTT. The rearrangement joins TRBV24-1 to TRBJ2-3; 9 nucleotides line up with TRBD1. J was trimmed by 1 base and V by 7 bases; bases with no gene match: 5. The V gene's germline CDR1 is KGHDR and CDR2 SFDVKD. The length of the CDR3 is 15 residues.

This clonotype was observed a few times. The chain combines TRBV5-1 with TRBJ2-5; D ambiguous. The CDR3 has 15 amino acids. Trimming cost V 3 bases and J 1 base, with 13 bases left between them. The germline V gene has CDR1 SGHRS and CDR2 YFSETQ. The chain's CDR3 is CASSSNLDSQETQYF. DNA of the CDR3: TGCGCCAGCAGCTCAAACCTAGACTCCCAAGAGACCCAGTACTTC.

By sample share, this clonotype is medium-sized. The genes are TRBV12-3 or TRBV12-4 and TRBJ2-2; no clear D gene. V was clipped by 6 bases and J by 5 bases, with 16 bases between them. CDR3 size: 15 residues. The CDR3 bases are TGTGCCAGCAGCCCTCGGTCGCTGGGAACCGGGGAGCTGTTTTTT. This codes for CASSPRSLGTGELFF.

This clonotype was found a few times. The V gene is TRBV14, the J gene TRBJ2-3; TRBD2 aligns across 12 bases. CDR3 length: 14 residues. The germline gives CDR1 SGHDN, CDR2 FVKESK. Trimming at V came to 4 bases and at J to 7 bases, leaving 3 bases not matched to a gene. CDR3 amino acids: CASSRTSGTYTQYF. The CDR3 coding sequence is TGTGCCAGCAGCCGGACTAGCGGGACATATACGCAGTATTTT. The full variable domain, in which reference TRBV14 and TRBJ2-3 provide the parts outside the CDR3, is EAGVTQFPSHSVIEKGQTVTLRCDPISGHDNLYWYRRVMGKEIKFLLHFVKESKQDESGMPNNRFLAERTGGTYSTLKVQPAELEDSGVYFCASSRTSGTYTQYFGPGTRLTVL.

Comments on this clonotype: It may be a read error: a sequence one base away is much more abundant. The chain has TRBV19 and TRBJ1-5, with 7 positions matching TRBD1. Germline CDR1 reads LNHDA; CDR2 reads SQIVND (reference sequence). Trimming cost V 5 bases and J 7 bases; bases outside gene matches: 5. The length of the CDR3 is 13 residues. CDR3 in amino acids: CASSPDRYQPQHF. Written as DNA, the CDR3 is TGTGCCAGTAGTCCGGACAGGTACCAGCCCCAGCATTTT.